A single T cell receptor beta chain is shown here with its context. What it binds is unknown. Assay: immunoSEQ multiplex PCR; the TCRdb copy retains only in-frame clones and omits some. This sample has fewer than 55,000 clones, with 75% to 90% found just once. The data originate from a study of OX40 agonist ivuxolimab in advanced cancers. Study overall: The drug used for patients, ivuxolimab, was an agonistic anti-OX40 (CD134) antibody. Study results and limitations: Some of the nonresponding patients also showed low levels of normalized T-cell clonal expansion. Partly responding patients at 0.1-3.0 mg/kg showed some of the smallest clonal expansion.

V was shortened by 2 bases and J by 5 bases, with 16 bases between the two germline ends. The CDR3 has 16 residues. CDR1 and CDR2 (germline): MRHNA, SNTAGT. The study sampled blood at baseline, cycle 4 day 1, and cycle 7 day 1. The sample here was CD4+ or CD8+ T cells sorted from blood, taken in a trial of the OX40 agonist ivuxolimab. The origin of this receptor is an adult with an advanced solid tumor such as melanoma, head and neck, liver or kidney cancer. The rearrangement uses TRBV6-4 and TRBJ2-1; D might be TRBD1 or TRBD2, each matching 5 bases. CDR3 in amino acids: CASSDGQGVRDNEQFF. CDR3 nucleotides: TGTGCCAGCAGTGACGGTCAGGGAGTGAGGGACAATGAGCAGTTCTTC.